The count of the clone carrying this T cell receptor beta chain is one. Here immunoSEQ multiplex PCR was the method, and the copy in TCRdb shows in-frame clones only, minus some. The sample holds 91,000 or so clones, about 90% seen once. The source of the sample is a study of T cell responses to AZD1222 COVID-19 vaccine. CDR1 is LGHNT and CDR2 is FRNRAP in the germline V gene. CDR3 length: 17 residues. V was clipped by 0 bases and J by 2 bases, with 11 bases between them. The chain has TRBV12-5 and TRBJ2-6, with D perhaps matching TRBD1 or TRBD2 (6 bases each). This receptor was identified in an adult who received the AZD1222 COVID-19 vaccine. Source: peripheral blood, taken 28 days after the second AZD1222 dose. The CDR3 nucleotides read TGTGCTAGTGGTTTGGTACTTGGGGGGCCTGGGGCCAACGTCCTGACTTTC. This encodes CASGLVLGGPGANVLTF.